What follows describes a single T cell receptor (beta chain). This sample was taken from a study of cytomegalovirus exposure and HLA in healthy donors. With V trimmed by 4 bases and J by 6 bases, 5 bases remained unmatched. This CDR3 spans 15 amino acids. Per the germline V gene, CDR1 is SQVTM and CDR2 is ANQGSEA. PCR involved 60 Vbeta and 13 Jbeta primers. Generated by immunoSEQ multiplex PCR, the TCRdb table keeps only in-frame clones and is missing some. The data contain some 180,000 clones, around four fifths of them singletons. Sequencing used PBMCs. The chain is built from TRBV29-1 and TRBJ2-4, with 14 bases aligning to TRBD2. The clonotype comes from a young woman in good health and CMV-seronegative. As DNA, the CDR3 is TGCAGCGTTGGACTAGCGGGGGGGCCTTTAAACATTCAGTACTTC. It is translated as CSVGLAGGPLNIQYF.